This entry is about one T cell receptor beta chain. The PCR used 60 Vbeta and 13 Jbeta primers. Only in-frame clones appear in the TCRdb table, and some are missing; sequencing was by immunoSEQ multiplex PCR. The sample has about 110,000 clones, approximately 80% seen once. This record comes from a study of cytomegalovirus exposure and HLA in healthy donors. The germline gives CDR1 SGHDT, CDR2 YYEEEE. The CDR3 is 13 residues long. The ends were cut back, 4 bases at V and 11 bases at J, with 18 bases in the middle. Sequenced material: PBMCs. This sequence originates from a man in his sixties in good health and CMV-seronegative. The chain couples TRBV5-6 to TRBJ1-1; D perhaps matches TRBD1 (6 bases). CDR3 in DNA: TGTGCCAGCAGCCCGCGGGTAGGGGGTTTGGCTTTCTTT. Amino acids: CASSPRVGGLAFF. Full variable domain (missing parts from reference TRBV5-6 and TRBJ1-1): DAGVTQSPTHLIKTRGQQVTLRCSPKSGHDTVSWYQQALGQGPQFIFQYYEEEERQRGNFPDRFSGHQFPNYSSELNVNALLLGDSALYLCASSPRVGGLAFFGQGTRLTVV.